Listed below are T cell receptor beta chains from one sample, sequenced in a study of blood T cell repertoires in COVID-19. Clones were read by immunoSEQ multiplex PCR, and TCRdb kept only the in-frame ones, dropping some. This sample yields 440,000 or so clones, of which 70% to 90% are seen a single time; about 1.4% belongs to the top ten. Material: peripheral blood. The receptors were gathered from a woman aged 40 to 50 with COVID-19, enrolled during active disease. Both conserved end residues are part of each CDR3. A D gene is named only where the DNA matches it firmly. Rows give clone size only sometimes, using once, few, many, or a class for an expanded clone.

CDR3aa: CASSIEGAQAFF; CDR3nt: TGTGCCAGTAGTATAGAGGGGGCACAAGCTTTCTTT; d_gene: -; abundance: -; v_gene: TRBV19; j_gene: TRBJ1-1
CDR3aa: CASTIPERGTSTDTQYF; CDR3nt: TGTGCCAGCACGATTCCGGAGCGGGGCACTAGCACAGATACGCAGTATTTT; d_gene: -; abundance: -; v_gene: TRBV21-1; j_gene: TRBJ2-3
CDR3aa: CARGQGVRDYGYTF; CDR3nt: TGTGCCCGCGGACAGGGGGTAAGGGACTATGGCTACACCTTC; d_gene: TRBD1; abundance: once; v_gene: TRBV30; j_gene: TRBJ1-2
CDR3aa: CASSPRDRGFPEAFF; CDR3nt: TGTGCCAGCAGCCCCCGGGACAGAGGGTTCCCTGAAGCTTTCTTT; d_gene: TRBD1; abundance: -; v_gene: TRBV5-4; j_gene: TRBJ1-1
CDR3aa: CASSQERSQGTNEKLFF; CDR3nt: TGCGCCAGCAGCCAAGAAAGGTCACAGGGGACTAATGAAAAACTGTTTTTT; d_gene: TRBD1; abundance: -; v_gene: TRBV4-3; j_gene: TRBJ1-4
CDR3aa: CAGTRDSSGSPLHF; CDR3nt: TGTGCCGGGACACGGGACAGTTCTGGATCACCCCTCCACTTT; d_gene: TRBD1; abundance: -; v_gene: TRBV2; j_gene: TRBJ1-6
CDR3aa: CASSAGQGETQYF; CDR3nt: TGTGCCAGCAGCGCGGGACAGGGTGAGACCCAGTACTTC; d_gene: TRBD1; abundance: -; v_gene: TRBV5-4; j_gene: TRBJ2-5
CDR3aa: CASSPPSLGGETQYF; CDR3nt: TGTGCCAGCAGCCCTCCTAGCTTGGGTGGAGAGACCCAGTACTTC; d_gene: -; abundance: few; v_gene: TRBV6-2/TRBV6-3; j_gene: TRBJ2-5
CDR3aa: CASSLPGLAGGHRDTQYF; CDR3nt: TGTGCCAGCAGCCTACCGGGACTAGCGGGGGGGCATCGAGATACGCAGTATTTT; d_gene: TRBD2; abundance: -; v_gene: TRBV7-9; j_gene: TRBJ2-3
CDR3aa: CASSPGGQTSEKLFF; CDR3nt: TGTGCCAGCAGCCCTGGGGGACAGACTTCTGAAAAACTGTTTTTT; d_gene: TRBD1; abundance: -; v_gene: TRBV5-8; j_gene: TRBJ1-4
CDR3aa: CASSLISGSANTGELFF; CDR3nt: TGTGCCAGCAGTTTAATAAGCGGGAGCGCGAACACCGGGGAGCTGTTTTTT; d_gene: TRBD2; abundance: -; v_gene: TRBV28; j_gene: TRBJ2-2
CDR3aa: CASSPFTGAGAYNEQFF; CDR3nt: TGTGCCAGCTCACCTTTTACAGGGGCAGGGGCCTACAATGAGCAGTTCTTC; d_gene: TRBD1; abundance: -; v_gene: TRBV18; j_gene: TRBJ2-1
CDR3aa: CASSVARGNTIYF; CDR3nt: TGTGCCAGCAGCGTAGCACGGGGAAACACCATATATTTT; d_gene: -; abundance: -; v_gene: TRBV9; j_gene: TRBJ1-3
CDR3aa: CASSPTGGYTEAFF; CDR3nt: TGTGCCAGTAGCCCGACAGGGGGTTATACTGAAGCTTTCTTT; d_gene: TRBD1; abundance: once; v_gene: TRBV19; j_gene: TRBJ1-1
CDR3aa: CSVGRAQETQYF; CDR3nt: TGCAGCGTTGGCAGGGCCCAGGAGACCCAGTACTTC; d_gene: -; abundance: -; v_gene: TRBV29-1; j_gene: TRBJ2-5
CDR3aa: CASSVRDISYNEQFF; CDR3nt: TGTGCCAGCAGTGTAAGGGACATCTCCTACAATGAGCAGTTCTTC; d_gene: -; abundance: -; v_gene: TRBV2; j_gene: TRBJ2-1
CDR3aa: CASSSHPGQGAEQYF; CDR3nt: TGTGCCAGCAGCTCTCATCCGGGACAGGGCGCTGAGCAGTACTTC; d_gene: TRBD1; abundance: -; v_gene: TRBV7-2; j_gene: TRBJ2-7
CDR3aa: CASSSGTGFYNSPLHF; CDR3nt: TGTGCCAGCAGTTCCGGGACAGGGTTCTATAATTCACCCCTCCACTTT; d_gene: TRBD1; abundance: -; v_gene: TRBV6-6; j_gene: TRBJ1-6
CDR3aa: CASSYLSGATYEQYF; CDR3nt: TGTGCCAGCAGTTATCTCAGCGGGGCAACCTACGAGCAGTACTTC; d_gene: TRBD2; abundance: -; v_gene: TRBV6-2/TRBV6-3; j_gene: TRBJ2-7
CDR3aa: CASSFDGGPKGYTF; CDR3nt: TGTGCCAGCAGCTTCGACGGGGGGCCGAAAGGCTACACCTTC; d_gene: -; abundance: -; v_gene: TRBV7-9; j_gene: TRBJ1-2
CDR3aa: CASSPGQGNTEAFF; CDR3nt: TGTGCCAGCAGCCCCGGACAGGGGAACACTGAAGCTTTCTTT; d_gene: TRBD1; abundance: -; v_gene: TRBV7-9; j_gene: TRBJ1-1
CDR3aa: CASSEIGHYTDTQYF; CDR3nt: TGTGCCAGCAGTGAAATAGGACACTACACAGATACGCAGTATTTT; d_gene: -; abundance: -; v_gene: TRBV6-1; j_gene: TRBJ2-3
CDR3aa: CASSQGQGASGNTIYF; CDR3nt: TGTGCCAGCAGTCAAGGACAGGGGGCTTCTGGAAACACCATATATTTT; d_gene: TRBD1; abundance: -; v_gene: TRBV28; j_gene: TRBJ1-3
CDR3aa: CASSWGQGANTEAFF; CDR3nt: TGTGCCAGCAGCTGGGGACAGGGGGCGAACACTGAAGCTTTCTTT; d_gene: TRBD1; abundance: once; v_gene: TRBV5-5; j_gene: TRBJ1-1
CDR3aa: CASVQGALYQETQYF; CDR3nt: TGTGCCAGCGTGCAGGGGGCGTTGTACCAAGAGACCCAGTACTTC; d_gene: TRBD1; abundance: once; v_gene: TRBV28; j_gene: TRBJ2-5
CDR3aa: CASSRRQVLGNQPQHF; CDR3nt: TGTGCCAGTAGCCGTCGACAGGTATTGGGCAATCAGCCCCAGCATTTT; d_gene: -; abundance: few; v_gene: TRBV19; j_gene: TRBJ1-5
CDR3aa: CASSQVRSRVYEKLFF; CDR3nt: TGCGCCAGCAGCCAAGTAAGGAGCAGGGTATATGAAAAACTGTTTTTT; d_gene: -; abundance: -; v_gene: TRBV4-3; j_gene: TRBJ1-4
CDR3aa: CASRSSGNTIYF; CDR3nt: TGTGCCAGCAGGAGCTCTGGAAACACCATATATTTT; d_gene: -; abundance: -; v_gene: TRBV2; j_gene: TRBJ1-3
CDR3aa: CASSFTSGSDEQFF; CDR3nt: TGTGCCAGCAGTTTCACTAGCGGGAGCGATGAGCAGTTCTTC; d_gene: TRBD2; abundance: -; v_gene: TRBV28; j_gene: TRBJ2-1
CDR3aa: CASSPRDKDPYEQYF; CDR3nt: TGCGCCAGCAGCCCCCGGGACAAAGATCCCTACGAGCAGTACTTC; d_gene: -; abundance: -; v_gene: TRBV4-3; j_gene: TRBJ2-7
CDR3aa: CASSPGQSNSPLHF; CDR3nt: TGTGCCAGCAGCCCAGGACAGTCAAATTCACCCCTCCACTTT; d_gene: -; abundance: -; v_gene: TRBV6-4; j_gene: TRBJ1-6
CDR3aa: CASSYGGSQPQHF; CDR3nt: TGTGCCAGCAGTTACGGGGGGAGTCAGCCCCAGCATTTT; d_gene: -; abundance: -; v_gene: TRBV6-5; j_gene: TRBJ1-5
CDR3aa: CATYGGAKEPQHF; CDR3nt: TGTGCCACGTACGGAGGGGCGAAAGAGCCCCAGCATTTT; d_gene: -; abundance: few; v_gene: TRBV10-3; j_gene: TRBJ1-5
CDR3aa: CASSLGGGGQPQHF; CDR3nt: TGCGCCAGCAGCTTAGGGGGTGGAGGTCAGCCCCAGCATTTT; d_gene: -; abundance: -; v_gene: TRBV5-1; j_gene: TRBJ1-5
CDR3aa: CASSSNRQSQALQPQHF; CDR3nt: TGTGCCAGCAGCTCTAACCGACAGTCCCAGGCTCTTCAGCCCCAGCATTTT; d_gene: -; abundance: -; v_gene: TRBV5-6; j_gene: TRBJ1-5
CDR3aa: CASSVLKGAEAFF; CDR3nt: TGTGCCAGCAGCGTCCTTAAAGGGGCTGAAGCTTTCTTT; d_gene: -; abundance: -; v_gene: TRBV7-9; j_gene: TRBJ1-1
CDR3aa: CASSLGRRDSPLHF; CDR3nt: TGTGCCAGCAGCTTGGGACGGAGAGATTCACCCCTCCACTTT; d_gene: -; abundance: -; v_gene: TRBV5-8; j_gene: TRBJ1-6
CDR3aa: CASSSLRSGLNEKLFF; CDR3nt: TGTGCCAGCAGTTCTTTAAGGTCCGGGTTAAATGAAAAACTGTTTTTT; d_gene: -; abundance: -; v_gene: TRBV28; j_gene: TRBJ1-4
CDR3aa: CASSRRGPNEQFF; CDR3nt: TGTGCCAGCAGCCGTCGAGGGCCCAATGAGCAGTTCTTC; d_gene: -; abundance: -; v_gene: TRBV11-3; j_gene: TRBJ2-1
CDR3aa: CASGREGYEQYF; CDR3nt: TGTGCCAGCGGGCGGGAGGGCTACGAGCAGTACTTC; d_gene: TRBD2; abundance: -; v_gene: TRBV2; j_gene: TRBJ2-7
CDR3aa: CASSLVGQGAKGNEKLFF; CDR3nt: TGTGCCAGCAGTCTCGTGGGACAGGGGGCAAAGGGAAATGAAAAACTGTTTTTT; d_gene: TRBD1; abundance: -; v_gene: TRBV27; j_gene: TRBJ1-4
CDR3aa: CASSVGWGPSYYEQYF; CDR3nt: TGTGCCAGCAGCGTAGGGTGGGGGCCTAGTTACTACGAGCAGTACTTC; d_gene: -; abundance: -; v_gene: TRBV9; j_gene: TRBJ2-7
CDR3aa: CASSEHGEGYTF; CDR3nt: TGTGCCAGCAGTGAACATGGAGAAGGCTACACCTTC; d_gene: -; abundance: -; v_gene: TRBV2; j_gene: TRBJ1-2
CDR3aa: CAISESRQGDGYTF; CDR3nt: TGTGCCATCAGTGAGTCAAGACAGGGGGATGGCTACACCTTC; d_gene: TRBD1; abundance: -; v_gene: TRBV10-3; j_gene: TRBJ1-2
CDR3aa: CASSLGAGGSQETQYF; CDR3nt: TGTGCCAGCAGCCTAGGCGCGGGGGGATCCCAAGAGACCCAGTACTTC; d_gene: TRBD2; abundance: -; v_gene: TRBV7-2; j_gene: TRBJ2-5
CDR3aa: CASSYSGATNEKLFF; CDR3nt: TGTGCCAGCAGTTACTCCGGGGCAACTAATGAAAAACTGTTTTTT; d_gene: -; abundance: -; v_gene: TRBV6-5; j_gene: TRBJ1-4